The clone carrying this T cell receptor (beta chain) is medium-sized within its sample. The antigen remains unidentified. With molecular barcodes, quantitative 5'-RACE was used to make the TCR beta libraries. TCRdb re-called the 5' RACE reads through MiXCR, storing one row per CDR3 protein. Among around 7,500 distinct CDR3 sequences, more than 7.5% were seen once, and the ten largest hold 23%. The V gene end was trimmed by 3 bases and the J gene end by 6 bases; junction bases not matched to a gene: 11. In germline, CDR1 is SGDLS, CDR2 YYNGEE. There are 16 residues in the CDR3. These data are taken from a study of CD8 T cells in ankylosing spondylitis. General study points: Earlier literature documents some of the motif variants in reactive arthritis synovial fluid and blood. Reportedly, significant enrichment of disease-linked clones occurred in matched ankylosing spondylitis synovial fluid. Disease-linked clones displayed a CD8+ phenotype and appeared relatively rarely in peripheral blood.

This clonotype was sampled from a male donor with ankylosing spondylitis or in good health (not recorded which). The chain carries TRBV9 and TRBJ2-1, with 8 bases aligning to TRBD2. Sequenced sample: blood, either unsorted or a sorted T cell fraction (not recorded which). CDR3 DNA sequence: TGTGCCAGCAGCGCCGGAACTAGCGGCAACTTCAATGAGCAGTTCTTC. Translation: CASSAGTSGNFNEQFF.